Included here is one TCR beta chain sequence, with context. Its antigen is unknown. Base quality data are lacking; no much larger clone is found one base away. The record originates from a study of blood T cell repertoires in COVID-19 (dated by TCRdb to about 2020). Looking at the study overall: The collaborator samples originated in the United States, Italy and Spain and spanned the acute and convalescent phases of COVID-19. The dataset comprised deeply sampled blood TCRbeta repertoires from subjects exposed to, actively infected with, or recovered from COVID-19. The repertoires were made available in a free public database intended to serve as a resource for research on the immune response to SARS-CoV-2. The sample metadata nearly always contained a de-identified subject ID, COVID-19 status, age in years and sex. The samples were drawn from the first 160 participants of the ongoing ImmuneRACE study and from about 1,200 subjects provided by 6 global collaborators. Where HLA class I and class II types were available, the types were taken from metadata supplied by the sample provider, not from assay-based typing. The prospective study material was composed of cDNA or gDNA derived from T cells, B-cell-depleted T cells, or PBMCs.

Findings and caveats that apply to the study as a whole: How much clinical and demographic metadata was included differed by source and by participant, and the metadata was provided uncurated.

The immunoSEQ Assay, a bias-controlled multiplex PCR, was used to amplify TCRbeta CDR3 regions from genomic DNA. Per the source publication's procedure: Nucleated cell counts per sample were estimated from amplification of reference gene primers within the assay. Sequence reads were collapsed and filtered to measure the absolute abundance of every unique TCRbeta CDR3 rearrangement. For each sample, productive Simpson clonality was calculated as the square root of Simpson's diversity index over productive rearrangements. What TCRdb holds here is the immuneACCESS table cut down to in-frame rearrangements. Part of the clones is not present; checked against another copy, under half of the missing clones reflect an unresolved V gene, and the others are unexplained. Clone size and V and J calls were adopted from that table, with D and trimming inferred from the DNA. This sample comprises 160,000 or so clones, roughly 80% of them detected only once. Roughly 8.1% of the sample goes to the ten largest clones.

V is clipped by 5 bases and J by 4 bases, and the sequence between their germline boundaries is 14 bases long. In the germline V gene, CDR1 corresponds to MDHEN and CDR2 to SYDVKM. The CDR3 measures 14 amino acids from cysteine to phenylalanine. Of all the DNA, just the CDR3 is kept, 42 bases in frame from base 1. Whole blood was collected in K2EDTA tubes by collaborating institutions according to the institutions' own protocols. For TCRbeta analysis, collaborators shipped samples in one of three forms: frozen whole blood, isolated PBMCs, or DNA extracted from either of those sample types. The sample comprised peripheral blood. This TCR was sampled from a woman aged 65 to 85 with acute or convalescent COVID-19. The sequence joins TRBV28 to TRBJ2-5; TRBD1 is perhaps the D gene, given 6 matching bases. CDR3 reads: CASSLSRDIETQYF. In nucleotides, the sequence is TGTGCCAGCAGTCTGTCCCGGGACATAGAGACCCAGTACTTC.